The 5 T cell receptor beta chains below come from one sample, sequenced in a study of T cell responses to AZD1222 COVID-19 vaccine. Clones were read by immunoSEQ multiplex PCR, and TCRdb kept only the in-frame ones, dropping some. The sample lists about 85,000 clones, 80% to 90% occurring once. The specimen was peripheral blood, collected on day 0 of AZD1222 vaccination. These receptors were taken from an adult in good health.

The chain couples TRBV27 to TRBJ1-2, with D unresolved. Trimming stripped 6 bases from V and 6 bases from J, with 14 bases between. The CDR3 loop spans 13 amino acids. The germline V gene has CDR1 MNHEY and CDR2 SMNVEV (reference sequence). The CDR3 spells CASSTGRTDGYTF. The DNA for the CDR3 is TGTGCCAGCAGCACTGGTCGGACGGATGGCTACACCTTC.

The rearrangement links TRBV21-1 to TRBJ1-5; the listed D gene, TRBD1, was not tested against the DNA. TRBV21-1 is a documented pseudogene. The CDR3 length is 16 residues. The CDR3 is CASSKDPGYSNQPQHF. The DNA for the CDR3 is TGTGCCAGCAGCAAAGACCCAGGGTATAGCAATCAGCCCCAGCATTTT.

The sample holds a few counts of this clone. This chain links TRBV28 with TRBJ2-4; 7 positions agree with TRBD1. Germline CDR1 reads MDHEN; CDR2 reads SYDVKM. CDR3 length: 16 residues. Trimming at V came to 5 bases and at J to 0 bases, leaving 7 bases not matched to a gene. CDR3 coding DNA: TGTGCCAGCAGTCCCACAGGGGATTTAGCCAAAAACATTCAGTACTTC. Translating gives CASSPTGDLAKNIQYF.

The CDR3 here is CASSRDSGKLFF. The CDR3 DNA sequence: TGTGCCAGCAGCCGGGACAGTGGGAAACTGTTTTTT. V gene TRBV6-5 combines with J gene TRBJ1-4, with 7 bases that match TRBD1. Per the germline V gene, CDR1 is MNHEY and CDR2 is SVGAGI. The CDR3 is 12 residues long. The trim removed 6 bases at V and 11 bases at J, leaving 6 bases unmatched.

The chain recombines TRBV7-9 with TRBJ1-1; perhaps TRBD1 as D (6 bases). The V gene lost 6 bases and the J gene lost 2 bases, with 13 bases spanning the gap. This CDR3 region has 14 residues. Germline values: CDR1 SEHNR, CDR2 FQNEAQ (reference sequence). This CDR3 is CASSFRGPNTEAFF. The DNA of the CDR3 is TGTGCCAGCAGTTTTCGGGGGCCAAACACTGAAGCTTTCTTT. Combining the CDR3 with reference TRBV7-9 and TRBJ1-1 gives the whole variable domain DTGVSQNPRHKITKRGQNVTFRCDPISEHNRLYWYRQTLGQGPEFLTYFQNEAQLEKSRLLSDRFSAERPKGSFSTLEIQRTEQGDSAMYLCASSFRGPNTEAFFGQGTRLTVV.